This TCR beta chain was captured in a study of vaccination and CD4 T cells after COVID-19. Study-level information: Researchers treated cells with overlapping spike peptides taken from SARS-CoV-2, HCoV-NL63, HCoV-OC43 and HCoV-229E. Study conclusions and caveats: The authors studied relatively few convalescent patients and analyzed no early post-infection timepoints.

The CDR3 spans 15 residues. Germline CDR1 and CDR2: SGHVS and FNYEAQ. The assay that was used to sequence DNA from cultured CD4+ T cells was the Oncomine TCR Beta short-read assay. TCRdb called the PCR reads again in MiXCR, with one record for every CDR3 protein. Found here are thousands of distinct CDR3 sequences, under 40% of them singletons; the top ten hold 30% to 35%. This clonotype was detected a few times. Its antigen is undetermined. The junction departs from the called germline gene at one end, perhaps through a read error. The treatment here: roughly 10-day PBMC culture with coronavirus spike peptide pools or control peptides (ViraFEST assay).

The chain links TRBV7-6 to TRBJ2-5, with D possibly being TRBD1 or TRBD2 (6 bases each). Sample: CD4+ T cells from blood, cultured in vitro. The TCR comes from a human donor who had recovered from COVID-19. CDR3 loop: CASSLVPGARETQYF. The CDR3 nucleotides read TGTGCTAGCAGCTTAGTCCCGGGGGCCAGAGAGACCCAGTACTTC.